This T cell receptor beta chain was captured by sequencing in a study of blood T cell repertoires in COVID-19. Germline CDR1 is MNHNS and CDR2 is SASEGT. The V gene end was trimmed by 2 bases and the J gene end by 2 bases; junction bases not matched to a gene: 0. The CDR3 extends over 15 amino acids. Profiling relied on immunoSEQ multiplex PCR, and the TCRdb table lists in-frame clones only, not all of them. Of tens of thousands of clones listed, approximately 81% are singletons. This clone was observed a few times. Sequencing was carried out using PBMCs or T cells enriched from blood (not recorded which). The V call is TRBV6-1, the J call TRBJ2-5, with 12 nucleotides matching TRBD2. This clonotype originated in a woman aged 40 to 49 with acute COVID-19. The CDR3 sequence: CASSELAGGQETQYF. CDR3 sequence (DNA): TGTGCCAGCAGTGAACTAGCGGGAGGGCAAGAGACCCAGTACTTC.